What follows is one T cell receptor (beta chain) and its context. Its antigen is undetermined. The time point denotes: week 11, during vaccination. In every dose of vaccine, 300 ug of mutant IDH1 20-mer peptide was given alongside topical imiquimod. The sample originates from a study of a mutant IDH1 vaccine in newly diagnosed glioma. Germline V gene data show CDR1 as SGHAT and CDR2 as FQNNGV. This CDR3 region has 13 residues. Trimming stripped 3 bases from V and 2 bases from J, with 7 bases between. Using immunoSEQ multiplex PCR, the repertoire was profiled, and TCRdb retains in-frame clones only, with some absent. The sample shows tens of thousands of clones, 79% of them seen only once.

The starting material was PBMCs, obtained from a glioma patient whose treatment included an IDH1 peptide vaccine. The receptor was derived from a man in his forties or fifties with glioma. The chain couples TRBV11-2 to TRBJ1-1; D gene uncertain. The CDR3 region has the DNA TGTGCCAGCAGCTTGGGCAGAAACACTGAAGCTTTCTTT. Translation: CASSLGRNTEAFF.